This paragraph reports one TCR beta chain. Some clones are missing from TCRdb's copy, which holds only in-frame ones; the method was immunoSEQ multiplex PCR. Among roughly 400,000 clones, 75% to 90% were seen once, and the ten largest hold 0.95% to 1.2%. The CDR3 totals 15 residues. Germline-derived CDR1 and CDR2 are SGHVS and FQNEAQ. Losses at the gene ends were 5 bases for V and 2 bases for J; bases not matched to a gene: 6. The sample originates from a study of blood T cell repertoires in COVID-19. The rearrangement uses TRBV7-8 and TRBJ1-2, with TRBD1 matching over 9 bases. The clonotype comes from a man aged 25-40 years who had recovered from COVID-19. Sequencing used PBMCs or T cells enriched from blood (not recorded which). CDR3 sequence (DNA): TGTGCCAGCAGCCTCATAGGACAGGGGAACTATGGCTACACCTTC. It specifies CASSLIGQGNYGYTF.